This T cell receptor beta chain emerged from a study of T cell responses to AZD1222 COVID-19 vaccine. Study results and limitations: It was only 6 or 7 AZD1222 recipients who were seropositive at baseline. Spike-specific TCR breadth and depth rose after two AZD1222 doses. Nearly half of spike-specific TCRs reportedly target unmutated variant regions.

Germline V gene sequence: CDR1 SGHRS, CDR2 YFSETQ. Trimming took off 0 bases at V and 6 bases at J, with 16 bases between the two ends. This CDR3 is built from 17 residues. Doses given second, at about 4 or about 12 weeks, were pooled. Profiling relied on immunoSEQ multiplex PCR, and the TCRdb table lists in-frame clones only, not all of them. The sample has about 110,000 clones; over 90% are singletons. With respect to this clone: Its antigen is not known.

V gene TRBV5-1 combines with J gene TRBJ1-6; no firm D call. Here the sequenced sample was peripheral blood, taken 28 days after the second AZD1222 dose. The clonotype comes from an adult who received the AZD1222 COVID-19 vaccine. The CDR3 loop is CASSLARSELGNSPLHF. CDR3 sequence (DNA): TGCGCCAGCAGCTTGGCTCGCAGCGAGTTGGGTAATTCACCCCTCCACTTT.